Listed here are 13 T cell receptor beta chains from one sample, sequenced in a study of CD8 T cells in ankylosing spondylitis. Study-level points and caveats: A TCR beta motif of several highly homologous variants seemed to mark ankylosing spondylitis blood.

These receptors' targets are unknown. TCRdb ran MiXCR on the 5' RACE reads and lists one entry per CDR3 protein. The sample includes approximately 300,000 distinct CDR3 sequences, approximately 8% seen only once; the top ten take about 14%. Sequenced sample: blood, either unsorted or a sorted T cell fraction (not recorded which). These receptors were obtained from a male donor with ankylosing spondylitis.

The chain joins TRBV7-2 to TRBJ2-2, with D hard to call. The CDR3 covers 15 residues. V lost 5 bases to trimming and J lost 4 bases, with 14 bases between them. Germline CDR1 and CDR2: SGHTA and FQGNSA. Here the CDR3 DNA reads TGTGCCAGCAGCCCTGTAGGGCCCATCACCGGGGAGCTGTTTTTT. Its protein is CASSPVGPITGELFF. Based on the CDR3 plus reference TRBV7-2 and TRBJ2-2, the full variable domain is GAGVSQSPSNKVTEKGKDVELRCDPISGHTALYWYRQSLGQGLEFLIYFQGNSAPDKSGLPSDRFSAERTGGSVSTLTIQRTQQEDSAVYLCASSPVGPITGELFFGEGSRLTVL.

In its sample, this clonotype was seen many times. The genes are TRBV20-1 and TRBJ1-1; TRBD1 aligns across 9 bases. This CDR3 comprises 14 residues. CDR1 DFQATT and CDR2 SNEGSKA come from the germline V gene (reference sequence). J gave up 4 bases and V 3 bases, and 6 bases lay outside the gene matches. The CDR3 coding sequence is TGCAGTGCTAGGACAGGGGGGGAGGCCACTGAAGCTTTCTTT. Encoded protein: CSARTGGEATEAFF.

This clonotype was counted between two and nine times. The chain joins TRBV10-3 to TRBJ2-1; D not resolved. V was pared by 10 bases and J by 3 bases, with 16 bases between. This CDR3 has 14 amino acids. The V gene's germline CDR1 is ENHRY and CDR2 SYGVKD. CDR3 DNA sequence: TGTGCCAACTCCGTGGGTAATGACTACAATGAGCAGTTCTTC. This codes for CANSVGNDYNEQFF.

The V call is TRBV27, the J call TRBJ2-1; 8 bases map to TRBD1. V lost 4 bases to trimming and J lost 12 bases; unmatched junction nucleotides: 20. Germline V gives CDR1 MNHEY, CDR2 SMNVEV (reference sequence). The CDR3 has 17 amino acids. Here the CDR3 reads CASSSSPFGQGPPGQFF. The CDR3 nucleotides read TGTGCCAGCAGTTCTTCCCCGTTTGGACAGGGACCTCCAGGGCAGTTCTTC.

This chain connects TRBV29-1 to TRBJ2-7; 9 bases align to TRBD1. The ends lost 7 bases at V and 0 bases at J; junction bases unmatched: 7. The CDR3 has 14 residues. The germline CDR1 and CDR2 sequences are SQVTM and ANQGSEA. The CDR3 region is CSAKGQGDSYEQYF. CDR3 DNA sequence: TGCAGCGCCAAGGGACAGGGTGACTCCTACGAGCAGTACTTC.

This clonotype has just a few counts. This sequence joins TRBV3-1 and TRBJ2-3, with 10 bases aligning to TRBD1. V lost 3 bases and J lost 1; bases outside the gene matches: 4. This CDR3 comprises 16 residues. The V gene's germline CDR1 is LGHDT and CDR2 YNNKEL (reference sequence). The CDR3 region has the DNA TGTGCCAGCAGCCATGACAGGGGGCGGGGCACAGATACGCAGTATTTT. This encodes CASSHDRGRGTDTQYF.

This clonotype was seen many times. The chain links TRBV28 to TRBJ2-3; D possibly corresponds to TRBD1 (6 bases). V was cut by 5 bases and J by 1 base, with 22 bases left in between. CDR1 and CDR2 from the germline V gene are MDHEN and SYDVKM. The CDR3 spans 18 residues. The DNA of the CDR3 is TGTGCCAGCAGTCTCGGCTCTAACAGGGTGTTGGGCACAGATACGCAGTATTTT. Its protein is CASSLGSNRVLGTDTQYF.

This clonotype appeared a few times. The CDR3, as DNA: TGTGCCAGCAGCCTTCGGACAGGAGGGGACTACGAGCAGTACTTC. This gives the protein CASSLRTGGDYEQYF. J is TRBJ2-7 and V is TRBV9, with D possibly TRBD1 on 7 matching bases. Trimming shortened V by 4 bases and J by 3 bases, and 17 bases separated the two germline ends. CDR1 and CDR2 from the germline V gene are SGDLS and YYNGEE. The CDR3 length is 15 residues.

In its sample, this clonotype was seen a few times. The CDR3: CASSIKDRFRHEQYF. Here the CDR3 DNA reads TGTGCCAGCAGCATAAAGGACAGGTTTCGCCACGAGCAGTACTTC. The chain recombines TRBV7-2 with TRBJ2-7; 7 nucleotides agree with TRBD1. V lost 5 bases, J lost 5 bases, and 12 bases stayed unmatched. The CDR3 length is 15 residues. Looked up from germline, CDR1 is SGHTA and CDR2 is FQGNSA.

This clonotype appeared many times. The chain recombines TRBV7-2 with TRBJ1-3, with D tentatively TRBD1 (5 bases). This CDR3 contains 17 residues. Per germline, CDR1 SGHTA and CDR2 FQGNSA. V dropped 5 bases and J dropped 0 bases, with 17 bases sitting between them. CDR3 bases: TGTGCCAGCAGCCTCCGGACCGGGGGAAGCTCTGGAAACACCATATATTTT. Amino acid sequence: CASSLRTGGSSGNTIYF.

This clonotype appeared a few times. The chain uses TRBV27 and TRBJ2-1; TRBD2 matches 7 bases. The CDR3 spans 12 residues. CDR1 and CDR2 (germline): MNHEY, SMNVEV (reference sequence). V lost 5 bases and J lost 15; bases outside the gene matches: 10. The CDR3 nucleotides read TGTGCCAGCAGTAAAATCGGGGGGATGGCGTTCTTC. Protein: CASSKIGGMAFF.

The chain uses TRBV28 and TRBJ1-1; no clear D. The CDR3 has 14 amino acids. The germline gives CDR1 MDHEN, CDR2 SYDVKM. Trimming stripped 5 bases from V and 3 bases from J, with 13 bases between. The CDR3, as DNA: TGTGCCAGCAGTGGAAGGGTAGATGACACTGAAGCTTTCTTT. Its protein product is CASSGRVDDTEAFF.

The table lists this clonotype with many counts. CDR3 DNA sequence: TGCGCCAGCAGCCTTTGGGGGACGGAAAAAGAGACCCAGTACTTC. It encodes CASSLWGTEKETQYF. This chain uses TRBV5-1 with TRBJ2-5, with D perhaps TRBD1 or TRBD2 (5 bases each). V gave up 4 bases and J gave up 3 bases, with 16 bases separating them. There are 15 residues in the CDR3. From germline, CDR1 is SGHRS and CDR2 YFSETQ. Using reference TRBV5-1 and TRBJ2-5 for the parts outside the CDR3, the full variable domain is KAGVTQTPRYLIKTRGQQVTLSCSPISGHRSVSWYQQTPGQGLQFLFEYFSETQRNKGNFPGRFSGRQFSNSRSEMNVSTLELGDSALYLCASSLWGTEKETQYFGPGTRLLVL.